A selection of T cell receptor beta chains follows, all from one sample in a study of control samples from healthy donors and cancer patients. Clones were sequenced by immunoSEQ multiplex PCR, and TCRdb holds only the in-frame ones, with some missing. The sample has around 68,000 clones; 84% are singletons. Sequenced sample: blood. The source of these receptors is a man aged 50 to 59 in good health. CDR3s include the opening cysteine and the closing phenylalanine or tryptophan. D genes are given only for firm matches. The size field is filled for only some rows; it gives once, few, many or a size class.

CDR3 | DNA | V | D | J | size
CSVPGQGTTNEKLFF | TGCAGCGTTCCGGGACAGGGGACAACTAATGAAAAACTGTTTTTT | TRBV29-1 | TRBD1 | TRBJ1-4 | -
CATSRDGGPNEKLFF | TGTGCCACCAGCAGAGATGGGGGGCCTAATGAAAAACTGTTTTTT | TRBV15 | - | TRBJ1-4 | few
CASSPASLTKAFF | TGTGCCAGCTCACCAGCCAGCCTTACAAAAGCTTTCTTT | TRBV18 | - | TRBJ1-1 | -
CAIVAGVSFGTDTQYF | TGTGCCATCGTCGCGGGGGTTAGCTTTGGCACAGATACGCAGTATTTT | TRBV10-3 | TRBD2 | TRBJ2-3 | -
CASSPVGGITTDTQYF | TGCGCCAGCAGCCCTGTAGGGGGCATTACCACAGATACGCAGTATTTT | TRBV4-1 | TRBD1 | TRBJ2-3 | -
CASGYRQGYPDTQYF | TGTGCCAGCGGCTATAGGCAGGGGTACCCAGATACGCAGTATTTT | TRBV28 | - | TRBJ2-3 | -
CASSLTGQGNQPQHF | TGTGCCAGTAGTCTAACTGGACAGGGCAATCAGCCCCAGCATTTT | TRBV19 | TRBD1 | TRBJ1-5 | -
CAISDRGGGYGYTF | TGTGCCATCAGTGACCGGGGTGGGGGCTATGGCTACACCTTC | TRBV10-3 | - | TRBJ1-2 | -
CASSRSGSFTGELFF | TGTGCCAGCAGCCGCAGCGGGAGTTTCACCGGGGAGCTGTTTTTT | TRBV5-6 | TRBD2 | TRBJ2-2 | -
CASSWRGNEQFF | TGCGCCAGCAGCTGGAGAGGTAATGAGCAGTTCTTC | TRBV5-1 | - | TRBJ2-1 | -
CASSRTGGVYEQYF | TGTGCCAGCAGTAGGACAGGGGGAGTCTACGAGCAGTACTTC | TRBV6-5 | TRBD1 | TRBJ2-7 | -